Listed below are T cell receptor beta chains from one sample, sequenced in a study of regulatory T cells in long-lasting Graves disease. TCRdb passed the multiplex PCR reads through MiXCR, listing each CDR3 protein once. This table holds 350,000 to 450,000 distinct CDR3 sequences, 10% to 15% found once. These same data were also listed under a study on T cells in Graves' hyperthyroidism and ophthalmopathy.

Material: peripheral blood mononuclear cells (PBMCs), obtained at new diagnosis, from a patient treated with antithyroid drugs. The receptor set was obtained from a woman younger than 30 with Graves disease. CDR3s leave out the opening cysteine and the closing phenylalanine or tryptophan.

CDR3 protein	V gene	J gene
ASRQGARITEAF	TRBV6-1	TRBJ1-1
ASSYAGARAKNIQY	TRBV6-2/TRBV6-3	TRBJ2-4
ASSLSVYSGNTIY	TRBV6-5	TRBJ1-3
ASSLASGSADRSLRSTF	TRBV11-2	TRBJ2-1
ASSLTLTGSPLH	TRBV27	TRBJ1-6
ASSPTGISNQPQH	TRBV2	TRBJ1-5
ASSLAVGPVAF	TRBV11-2	TRBJ1-1
SARGAGVLRKYGYT	TRBV20-1	TRBJ1-2
ASSSPINRDRSYNEQF	TRBV28	TRBJ2-1
ASSLNRQGGTEAF	TRBV7-9	TRBJ1-1
AISDTNSGNTIY	TRBV10-3	TRBJ1-3
SARDPYPKNIQY	TRBV20-1	TRBJ2-4
ASSIFAGQGEQY	TRBV7-2	TRBJ2-7
ASSLRPQQQF	TRBV7-9	TRBJ2-1
ATSDTGISYNEQF	TRBV24-1	TRBJ2-1
ASSFDGGGLGAF	TRBV28	TRBJ1-1
ASSLFGRYYQETQY	TRBV27	TRBJ2-5
ASSLGTRDTQY	TRBV7-2	TRBJ2-3
ASSLGLAGSPTYNEQF	TRBV4-3	TRBJ2-1
ASSSSLAATNTGELF	TRBV12-3/TRBV12-4	TRBJ2-2
ASSVAASYNEQF	TRBV19	TRBJ2-1
ASSFFANQPRH	TRBV19	TRBJ1-5
ASSERSRGLNYGYT	TRBV6-1	TRBJ1-2
ASSLGLRGGRTDTQY	TRBV11-2	TRBJ2-3
ASSFPSGPNEQF	TRBV7-2	TRBJ2-1
ASSLPAGRRGKETQY	TRBV7-9	TRBJ2-5
SARDPAGTLYNEQF	TRBV20-1	TRBJ2-1
ASNKPRGRTGGDTQY	TRBV28	TRBJ2-3